The TCR beta chain described here comes from a study of T cells in localized non-small cell lung cancer. Broader study findings: Prolonged overall survival went with higher T cell density in the blood.

Relative to its sample, this clone is medium-sized. What it binds is not known. Some clones are missing from TCRdb's copy, which holds only in-frame ones; the method was immunoSEQ multiplex PCR. The data contain 3,000 or so clones, less than 20% of them singletons. This material consisted of lung tumor tissue, taken before any cancer treatment. The receptor was derived from a man between 40 and 69 years old with stage I lung adenocarcinoma.

The CDR3 nucleotides are TGTGCCAGCAGCTTCATTCGGGGACGAGAAAATACCCCAAAAGCTTTCTTT. This gives the protein CASSFIRGRENTPKAFF. This chain links TRBV11-3 with TRBJ1-1; TRBD1 is a possible D gene (5 bases). Germline V gene sequence: CDR1 SGHNT, CDR2 YENEEA. V was shortened by 3 bases and J by 9 bases, with 26 bases between the two germline ends. The CDR3 extends over 17 amino acids.